The 29 T cell receptor beta chains below were found in one sample sequenced in a study of early T cells in non-severe SARS-CoV-2 infection. TCRdb ran MiXCR on the 5' RACE reads and lists one entry per CDR3 protein. This table holds 100,000 to 150,000 distinct CDR3 sequences, 15% found once. The sample comprised whole blood. All receptors derive from an adult who was a healthcare worker with PCR-confirmed SARS-CoV-2 infection or an uninfected control (not recorded which).

The chain uses TRBV3-1 and TRBJ1-2, with TRBD1 matching over 10 bases. Unmatched junction bases numbered 9, after V lost 5 bases and J lost 6 bases. The CDR3 has 15 residues. CDR1 and CDR2 (germline): LGHDT, YNNKEL (reference sequence). The CDR3 protein is CASSSPGQGTDGYTF. The CDR3 DNA follows: TGTGCCAGCAGCTCCCCGGGACAGGGGACTGATGGCTACACCTTC. Full variable domain (remainder filled in from reference TRBV3-1 and TRBJ1-2): DTAVSQTPKYLVTQMGNDKSIKCEQNLGHDTMYWYKQDSKKFLKIMFSYNNKELIINETVPNRFSPKSPDKAHLNLHINSLELGDSAVYFCASSSPGQGTDGYTFGSGTRLTVV.

This chain connects TRBV2 to TRBJ1-5, with TRBD1 matching 9 bases. The trim removed 6 bases at V and 8 bases at J, leaving 5 bases unmatched. CDR1 and CDR2 from the germline V gene are SNHLY and FYNNEI. CDR3 length: 13 residues. The CDR3 here is CASRGTGREPQHF. CDR3 bases: TGTGCCAGCAGAGGGACAGGGAGGGAGCCCCAGCATTTT.

This clonotype was observed a handful of times. V is TRBV20-1 and J is TRBJ2-7, with TRBD1 as a possible D gene (6 bases). The germline gives CDR1 DFQATT, CDR2 SNEGSKA (reference sequence). CDR3 length: 14 residues. Trimming took off 4 bases at V and 6 bases at J, with 19 bases between the two ends. The CDR3 DNA follows: TGCAGTGCTATGAGACCAGGGGTGGTCGCCGAGCAGTACTTC. It encodes CSAMRPGVVAEQYF.

This clonotype was seen repeatedly, ten times or more. J is TRBJ2-7 and V is TRBV28; 10 bases agree with TRBD1. J was trimmed by 3 bases and V by 6 bases; bases with no gene match: 5. Germline V lookup: CDR1 MDHEN, CDR2 SYDVKM. The CDR3 is made up of 14 amino acids. The CDR3 loop is CASSSGTGVYEQYF. In DNA form, the CDR3 reads TGTGCCAGCAGCTCGGGGACAGGGGTCTACGAGCAGTACTTC.

This clonotype was counted a few times. The chain couples TRBV7-9 to TRBJ2-2; D gene unclear. The CDR3 totals 14 residues. Germline lookup yields CDR1 SEHNR and CDR2 FQNEAQ (reference sequence). V was pared by 6 bases and J by 0 bases, with 8 bases between. As DNA, the CDR3 is TGTGCCAGCAGATATCAAGCGAACACCGGGGAGCTGTTTTTT. The encoded protein is CASRYQANTGELFF.

The chain combines TRBV5-5 with TRBJ2-5, with 7 positions matching TRBD1. V lost 2 bases, J lost 5 bases, and 6 bases stayed unmatched. The length of the CDR3 is 14 residues. Germline lookup yields CDR1 SGHKS and CDR2 YYEKEE (reference sequence). DNA of the CDR3: TGTGCCAGCAGCTTAGGGGGCGATTGGGAGACCCAGTACTTC. This gives the protein CASSLGGDWETQYF.

The chain combines TRBV5-1 with TRBJ2-5; D may match TRBD1 or TRBD2 (5 bases each). Germline V lookup: CDR1 SGHRS, CDR2 YFSETQ. V was shortened by 6 bases and J by 1 base, with 13 bases between the two germline ends. The CDR3 totals 14 residues. CDR3 sequence reads: CASTQPGAQETQYF. The CDR3 DNA sequence: TGCGCCAGCACTCAACCCGGGGCCCAAGAGACCCAGTACTTC. Drawing the rest from reference TRBV5-1 and TRBJ2-5, the complete variable domain is KAGVTQTPRYLIKTRGQQVTLSCSPISGHRSVSWYQQTPGQGLQFLFEYFSETQRNKGNFPGRFSGRQFSNSRSEMNVSTLELGDSALYLCASTQPGAQETQYFGPGTRLLVL.

This clonotype was observed a handful of times. The chain recombines TRBV6-2 or TRBV6-3 with TRBJ1-3; TRBD1 aligns across 7 bases. This CDR3 contains 15 residues. Per the germline V gene, CDR1 is MNHEY and CDR2 is SVGEGT. J was trimmed by 4 bases and V by 3 bases; bases with no gene match: 6. The CDR3 loop is CASSYDRAAGNTIYF. DNA of the CDR3: TGTGCCAGCAGTTATGACAGGGCAGCCGGAAACACCATATATTTT.

This clonotype showed up many times. The genes are TRBV6-6 and TRBJ2-1; D is undetermined. The ends were cut back, 5 bases at V and 10 bases at J, with 15 bases in the middle. From germline, CDR1 is MNHNY and CDR2 SVGAGI (reference sequence). The CDR3 covers 13 residues. In nucleotides, the CDR3 is TGTGCCAGCAGTCAGAGGCCCGTAGGAGAGCAGTTCTTC. It specifies CASSQRPVGEQFF.

There are a few counts of this clonotype. V is TRBV9 and J is TRBJ2-3, with D maybe TRBD1 (6 bases). With 4 bases removed from V and 6 bases from J, the gap between germline ends came to 15 bases. The CDR3 has 14 residues. Germline V gene sequence: CDR1 SGDLS, CDR2 YYNGEE. CDR3 nucleotide sequence: TGTGCCAGCAGCTACGCACAGGGCGGTGATACGCAGTATTTT. Residues: CASSYAQGGDTQYF.

Only a few counts were recorded for this clonotype. The chain combines TRBV18 with TRBJ1-1, with a weak D call TRBD1 (5 bases). The CDR3 has 13 amino acids. Per the germline V gene, CDR1 is KGHSH and CDR2 is LQKENI. The germline V and J ends were trimmed by 5 bases and 1 base, with 8 bases remaining between them. CDR3 amino acids: CASSEDRNTEAFF. CDR3 nucleotides: TGTGCCAGCTCAGAAGACAGGAACACTGAAGCTTTCTTT.

The rearrangement joins TRBV21-1 to TRBJ1-1. TRBV21-1 constitutes a pseudogene. There are 14 residues in the CDR3. The CDR3 DNA sequence: TGTGCCAGCAGCAGAGGGCTGTCCGACACTGAAGCTTTCTTT. Protein: CASSRGLSDTEAFF.

The chain is built from TRBV3-1 and TRBJ1-1, with D perhaps matching TRBD1 (5 bases). Germline values: CDR1 LGHDT, CDR2 YNNKEL (reference sequence). The V and J ends lost 4 bases and 7 bases respectively, with 13 bases between them. The CDR3 has 13 amino acids. The chain's CDR3 is CASSPSWDGEAFF. The DNA for the CDR3 is TGTGCCAGCAGCCCAAGCTGGGACGGTGAAGCTTTCTTT.

This clonotype came up a few times. The gene calls are TRBV5-1 and TRBJ2-1; D is ambiguous. CDR3 size: 12 residues. Looked up from germline, CDR1 is SGHRS and CDR2 is YFSETQ. Trimming removed 3 bases from V and 7 bases from J, with 8 bases in between. CDR3 sequence (DNA): TGCGCCAGCAGCTCCCGCCGGAATGAGCAGTTCTTC. Residues: CASSSRRNEQFF.

The chain carries TRBV24-1 and TRBJ1-5, with TRBD1 matching over 8 bases. Trimming cost V 4 bases and J 10 bases; bases outside gene matches: 2. The V gene's germline CDR1 is KGHDR and CDR2 SFDVKD. This CDR3 comprises 12 residues. The CDR3 protein is CATSDPGGPQHF. CDR3 sequence (DNA): TGTGCCACCAGTGACCCAGGGGGCCCCCAGCATTTT.

The chain links TRBV30 to TRBJ2-2, with 11 nucleotides matching TRBD2. The CDR3 runs 14 residues. Trimming cost V 4 bases and J 5 bases; bases outside gene matches: 3. From germline, CDR1 is GTSNPN and CDR2 SVGIG (reference sequence). CDR3 nucleotide sequence: TGTGCCTGGAACCTAGCGGGGGGAACCGGGGAGCTGTTTTTT. Amino acid sequence: CAWNLAGGTGELFF.

The V call is TRBV18, the J call TRBJ1-2; 8 nucleotides agree with TRBD1. The CDR3 is 14 residues long. Germline CDR1 reads KGHSH; CDR2 reads LQKENI. V shed 6 bases and J 4 bases; nucleotides not matched to a gene: 7. CDR3 nucleotide sequence: TGTGCCAGCTCGAGTCGGACAGGGCCCTATGGCTACACCTTC. Protein product: CASSSRTGPYGYTF.

The chain combines TRBV3-1 with TRBJ2-3; D is ambiguous. From germline, CDR1 is LGHDT and CDR2 YNNKEL (reference sequence). Trimming stripped 0 bases from V and 4 bases from J, with 8 bases between. The CDR3 runs to 14 residues. The CDR3 nucleotides read TGTGCCAGCAGCCAAGATTCGTTGGCAGATACGCAGTATTTT. It yields the protein CASSQDSLADTQYF.

The chain joins TRBV29-1 to TRBJ2-2; D might be TRBD1 (6 bases). The CDR3 length is 13 residues. The germline V and J ends were trimmed by 6 bases and 1 base, with 9 bases remaining between them. Per the germline V gene, CDR1 is SQVTM and CDR2 is ANQGSEA. The CDR3 DNA follows: TGCAGCGTATTGACAGGGAACACCGGGGAGCTGTTTTTT. This codes for CSVLTGNTGELFF.

This clonotype was counted many times. V usage is TRBV29-1 and J usage is TRBJ2-3; D might be TRBD1 (5 bases). The germline V and J ends were trimmed by 4 bases and 4 bases, with 15 bases remaining between them. Germline CDR1 and CDR2: SQVTM and ANQGSEA. The CDR3 extends over 14 amino acids. CDR3 in amino acids: CSVGGPGLADTQYF. The CDR3 nucleotides read TGCAGCGTTGGGGGCCCAGGTCTGGCAGATACGCAGTATTTT.

This clonotype was seen more than once but under ten times. The chain is built from TRBV29-1 and TRBJ1-2, with unresolved D. V dropped 0 bases and J dropped 8 bases, with 1 base sitting between them. Per germline, CDR1 SQVTM and CDR2 ANQGSEA. This CDR3 has 9 residues. The DNA of the CDR3 is TGCAGCGTTGAAGAAGGCTACACCTTC. As protein: CSVEEGYTF.

The chain recombines TRBV12-3 or TRBV12-4 with TRBJ1-2; D is ambiguous. This CDR3 contains 15 residues. V lost 0 bases to trimming and J lost 4 bases, with 12 bases between them. The CDR3 sequence: CASSLAMGGFYGYTF. The DNA for the CDR3 is TGTGCCAGCAGTTTAGCGATGGGCGGATTCTATGGCTACACCTTC.

This clonotype occurred a few times. The CDR3 DNA sequence: TGTGCCAGCAGCTTGGGACTACTGGAGACCCAGTACTTC. As protein: CASSLGLLETQYF. This chain connects TRBV7-9 to TRBJ2-5; TRBD2 aligns across 7 bases. CDR1 and CDR2 from the germline V gene are SEHNR and FQNEAQ (reference sequence). V was clipped by 3 bases and J by 5 bases; unmatched bases: 3. CDR3 size: 13 residues.

The chain combines TRBV3-1 with TRBJ1-6; 7 nucleotides match TRBD1. CDR1 LGHDT and CDR2 YNNKEL come from the germline V gene (reference sequence). With 7 bases clipped from V and 8 bases from J, the junction kept 8 bases outside the gene matches. This CDR3 has 14 amino acids. This chain's CDR3 is CASTRIGGDSPLHF. DNA for the CDR3: TGTGCCAGCACCCGAATAGGGGGCGATTCACCCCTCCACTTT.

V and J are TRBV28 and TRBJ1-2; D is ambiguous. The CDR3 spans 13 residues. Trimming cost V 6 bases and J 7 bases, with 15 bases left between them. Germline V gene data show CDR1 as MDHEN and CDR2 as SYDVKM. The CDR3 is CASSNSGDRGYTF. The CDR3 DNA follows: TGTGCCAGCAGCAACTCCGGCGATCGTGGCTACACCTTC.

This clonotype appeared a few times. V usage is TRBV29-1 and J usage is TRBJ1-1; TRBD1 is a possible D gene (6 bases). CDR3 size: 13 residues. Germline CDR1 and CDR2: SQVTM and ANQGSEA. Trimming left V 7 bases short and J 3 bases short, with 15 bases between. DNA of the CDR3: TGCAGCGCCGCGGGACAAACTTACACTGAAGCTTTCTTT. Encoded protein: CSAAGQTYTEAFF.

This clonotype has only a few counts. The gene calls are TRBV12-3 or TRBV12-4 and TRBJ1-1; 7 positions agree with TRBD1. V trimming: 4 bases; J trimming: 3 bases; junction bases outside the gene matches: 11. The CDR3 runs 16 residues. In DNA, the CDR3 is TGTGCCAGCAGTTCCCCCGGGGCAGGGGGTGACACTGAAGCTTTCTTT. Translating gives CASSSPGAGGDTEAFF.

This clonotype appeared a few times. This chain connects TRBV7-6 to TRBJ2-6, with 10 bases identical to TRBD1. CDR1 SGHVS and CDR2 FNYEAQ come from the germline V gene. The CDR3 extends over 19 amino acids. The ends lost 1 base at V and 1 base at J; junction bases unmatched: 7. The CDR3 loop is CASSLGTGGQSSGANVLTF. CDR3 in DNA: TGTGCCAGCAGCTTAGGGACAGGGGGGCAAAGTTCTGGGGCCAACGTCCTGACTTTC.

This clonotype turned up a few times. The J gene is TRBJ2-6, the V gene TRBV7-9; a possible D gene is TRBD2 (6 bases). V lost 5 bases to trimming and J lost 5 bases, with 13 bases between them. From germline, CDR1 is SEHNR and CDR2 FQNEAQ (reference sequence). This CDR3 is built from 15 residues. The CDR3 DNA is TGTGCCAGCAGCCAAGGCCGGGACTGGGCCAACGTCCTGACTTTC. It specifies CASSQGRDWANVLTF.